The sequence of this T cell receptor (beta chain) was determined in a study of siplizumab effects on memory and regulatory T cells. Sequences were generated from unstimulated naive, memory, effector memory and TEMRA subsets in a few donor pairs. Study results and limitations: Researchers could map only a minor fraction of alloreactive clones to unstimulated subsets. Naive T cells were seemingly more diverse than memory cells, and major contributions to the alloresponse seemed to be made by them.

This clone has only a few counts. The antigen remains undetermined. Sequencing used immunoSEQ multiplex PCR; TCRdb keeps in-frame clones, though not all of them. In the table there are 2,500 or so clones, roughly two thirds of which are singletons. Germline assignment: CDR1 MGHRA and CDR2 YSYEKL. Trimming took 1 base from V and 1 from J, leaving 10 bases between them. The CDR3 loop spans 15 amino acids. This chain links TRBV4-1 with TRBJ2-5; D unresolved. Sequencing was performed on TEMRA CD8+ T cells sorted from blood. Described subset: unstimulated CD8+ CD45RA+ effector memory T cells. The origin of this receptor is a human donor in good health. In nucleotides, the CDR3 is TGCGCCAGCAGCCAAGTCTACTTTTCCCAAGAGACCCAGTACTTC. Protein product: CASSQVYFSQETQYF.